Given below is one TCR beta chain in context. In this sample, this clone turned up once. The antigen this receptor binds is unknown. Base qualities are not recorded, but no much larger clone differs from it by a single base. These data belong to a study of radiotherapy plus CTLA-4 blockade in lung cancer (dated by TCRdb to 2016 to 2018). Turning to the overall study: Among enrolled patients, 15% to 20% had an objective response and around 33% reached disease control.

Libraries came from the immunoSEQ multiplex PCR assay. This immuneACCESS table, as held by TCRdb, lists in-frame sequences with V and J called but not all clones. Of the missing ones, under half trace to an unresolved V gene in checked studies; the others have no known cause. Counted in this sample were under 55,000 clones; 82% of them appeared once. The ten largest clones represent 2.5% to 3.5% of the sample. Results the study describes overall, beyond this receptor: After treatment with radiotherapy and ipilimumab, TCR clones that came from tumors expanded in the peripheral blood. The strongest predictors of response, as reported, were early dynamic changes in blood T cell clones along with a rise in serum interferon-beta after radiation.

Focal radiation therapy combined with CTLA-4 blockade (ipilimumab) was tested in patients with chemo-refractory metastatic non-small-cell lung cancer. The CDR3 measures 16 amino acids from cysteine to phenylalanine. Only the CDR3 DNA is retained, 48 bases long and in frame from the first base. The V end gives up 4 bases and the J end 3 bases, leaving 8 bases in the junction not matched to a gene. Per the germline V gene (reference sequence), SGHNT is the CDR1 and YYREEE is the CDR2. The sequence was obtained from a human donor with non-small cell lung cancer who had stable disease on radiotherapy plus ipilimumab. The sample here was peripheral blood, taken from a patient treated with radiotherapy plus ipilimumab. The chain is made from TRBV5-4 and TRBJ1-2; 11 bases in between match TRBD1. The CDR3 here reads CASSRDRGRTDYGYTF. The DNA sequence follows: TGTGCCAGCAGCCGGGACAGGGGGAGGACGGACTATGGCTACACCTTC.